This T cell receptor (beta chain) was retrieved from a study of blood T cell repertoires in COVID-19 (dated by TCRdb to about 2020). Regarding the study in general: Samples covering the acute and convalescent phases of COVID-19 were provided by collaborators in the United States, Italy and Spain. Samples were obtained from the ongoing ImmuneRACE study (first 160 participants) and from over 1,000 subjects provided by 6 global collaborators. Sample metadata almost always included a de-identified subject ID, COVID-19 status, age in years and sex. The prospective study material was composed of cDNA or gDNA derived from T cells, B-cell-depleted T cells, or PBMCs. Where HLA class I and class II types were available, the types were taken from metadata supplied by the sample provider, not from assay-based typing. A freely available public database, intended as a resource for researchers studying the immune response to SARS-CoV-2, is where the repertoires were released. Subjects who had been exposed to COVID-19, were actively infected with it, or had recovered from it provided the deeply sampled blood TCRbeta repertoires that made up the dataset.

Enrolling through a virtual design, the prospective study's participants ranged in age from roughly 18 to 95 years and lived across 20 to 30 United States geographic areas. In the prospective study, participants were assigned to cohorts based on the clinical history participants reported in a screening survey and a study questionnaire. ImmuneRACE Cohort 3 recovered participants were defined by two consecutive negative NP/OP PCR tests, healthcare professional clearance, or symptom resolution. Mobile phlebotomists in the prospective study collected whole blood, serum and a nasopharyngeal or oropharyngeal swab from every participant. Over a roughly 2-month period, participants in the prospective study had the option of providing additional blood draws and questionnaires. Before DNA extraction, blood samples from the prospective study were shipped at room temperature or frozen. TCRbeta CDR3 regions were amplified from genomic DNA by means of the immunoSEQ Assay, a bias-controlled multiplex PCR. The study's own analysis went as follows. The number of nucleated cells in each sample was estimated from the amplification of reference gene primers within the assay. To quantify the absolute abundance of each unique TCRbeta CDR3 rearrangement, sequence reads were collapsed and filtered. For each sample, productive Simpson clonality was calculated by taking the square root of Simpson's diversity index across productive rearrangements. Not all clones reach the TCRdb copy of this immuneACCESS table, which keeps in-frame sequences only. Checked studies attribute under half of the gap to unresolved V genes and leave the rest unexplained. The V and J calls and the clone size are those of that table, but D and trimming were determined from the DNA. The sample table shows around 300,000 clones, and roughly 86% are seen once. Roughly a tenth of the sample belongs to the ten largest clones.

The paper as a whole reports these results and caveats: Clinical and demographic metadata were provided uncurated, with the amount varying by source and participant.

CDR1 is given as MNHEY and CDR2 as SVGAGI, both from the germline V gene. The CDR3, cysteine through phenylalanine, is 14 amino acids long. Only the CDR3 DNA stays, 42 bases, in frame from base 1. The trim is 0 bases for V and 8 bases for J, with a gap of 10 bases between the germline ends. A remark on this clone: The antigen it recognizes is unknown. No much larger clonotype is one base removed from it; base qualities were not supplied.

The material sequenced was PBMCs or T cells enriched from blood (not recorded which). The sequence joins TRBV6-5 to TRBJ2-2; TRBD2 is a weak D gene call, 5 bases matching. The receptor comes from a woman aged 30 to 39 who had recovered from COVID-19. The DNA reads TGTGCCAGCAGTTACTCGGAGGTGGCGGGGGAGCTGTTTTTT. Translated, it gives CASSYSEVAGELFF.